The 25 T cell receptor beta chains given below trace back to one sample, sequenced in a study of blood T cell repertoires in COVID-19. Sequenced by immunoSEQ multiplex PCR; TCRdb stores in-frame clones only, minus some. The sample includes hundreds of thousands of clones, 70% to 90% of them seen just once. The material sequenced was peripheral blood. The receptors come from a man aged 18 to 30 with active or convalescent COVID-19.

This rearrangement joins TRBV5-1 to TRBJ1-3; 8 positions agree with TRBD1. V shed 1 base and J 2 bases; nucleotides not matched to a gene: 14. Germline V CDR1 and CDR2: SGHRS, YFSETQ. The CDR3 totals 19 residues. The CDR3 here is CASSLRSAGQALTGNTIYF. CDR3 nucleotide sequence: TGCGCCAGCAGCTTGAGGTCTGCGGGACAGGCTTTAACTGGAAACACCATATATTTT.

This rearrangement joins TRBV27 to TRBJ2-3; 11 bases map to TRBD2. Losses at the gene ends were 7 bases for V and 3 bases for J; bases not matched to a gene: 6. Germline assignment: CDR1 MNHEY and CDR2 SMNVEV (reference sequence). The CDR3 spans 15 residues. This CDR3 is CASTSLAGGTDTQYF. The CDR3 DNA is TGTGCCAGCACCTCGCTAGCGGGGGGAACAGATACGCAGTATTTT.

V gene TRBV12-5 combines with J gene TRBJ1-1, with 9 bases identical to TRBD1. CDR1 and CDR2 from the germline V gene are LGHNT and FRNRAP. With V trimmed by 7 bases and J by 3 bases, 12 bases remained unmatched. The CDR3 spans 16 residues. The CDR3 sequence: CASDLAPGQGYTEAFF. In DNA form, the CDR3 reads TGTGCTAGTGACTTGGCTCCGGGACAGGGATACACTGAAGCTTTCTTT.

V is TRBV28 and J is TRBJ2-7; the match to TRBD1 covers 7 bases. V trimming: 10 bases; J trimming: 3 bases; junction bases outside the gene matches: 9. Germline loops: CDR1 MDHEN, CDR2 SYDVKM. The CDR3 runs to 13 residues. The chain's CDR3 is CATRQGSGYEQYF. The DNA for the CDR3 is TGTGCCACAAGACAGGGTTCTGGCTACGAGCAGTACTTC.

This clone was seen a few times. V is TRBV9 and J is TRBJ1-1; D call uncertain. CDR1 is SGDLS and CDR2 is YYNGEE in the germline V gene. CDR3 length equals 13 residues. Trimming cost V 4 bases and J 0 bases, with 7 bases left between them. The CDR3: CASSRVLNTEAFF. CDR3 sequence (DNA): TGTGCCAGCAGCCGGGTCCTGAACACTGAAGCTTTCTTT.

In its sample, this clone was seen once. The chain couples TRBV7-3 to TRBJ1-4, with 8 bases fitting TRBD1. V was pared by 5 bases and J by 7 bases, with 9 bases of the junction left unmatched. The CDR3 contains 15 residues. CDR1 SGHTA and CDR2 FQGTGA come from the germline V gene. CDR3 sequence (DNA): TGTGCCAGCAGCACCGGACAGGGAGCCGGTGAAAAACTGTTTTTT. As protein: CASSTGQGAGEKLFF.

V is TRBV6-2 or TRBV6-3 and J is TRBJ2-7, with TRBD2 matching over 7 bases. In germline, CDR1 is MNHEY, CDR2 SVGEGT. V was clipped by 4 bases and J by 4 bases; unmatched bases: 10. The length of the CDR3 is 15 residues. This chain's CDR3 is CASSFKRGNPYEQYF. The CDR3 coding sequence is TGTGCCAGCAGTTTTAAGCGGGGTAATCCTTACGAGCAGTACTTC.

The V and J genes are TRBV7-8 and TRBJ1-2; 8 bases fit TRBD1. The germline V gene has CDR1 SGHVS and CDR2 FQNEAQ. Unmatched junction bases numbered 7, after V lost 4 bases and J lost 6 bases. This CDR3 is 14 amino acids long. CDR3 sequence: CASSYVGQANGYTF. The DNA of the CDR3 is TGTGCCAGCAGCTACGTGGGACAGGCAAATGGCTACACCTTC.

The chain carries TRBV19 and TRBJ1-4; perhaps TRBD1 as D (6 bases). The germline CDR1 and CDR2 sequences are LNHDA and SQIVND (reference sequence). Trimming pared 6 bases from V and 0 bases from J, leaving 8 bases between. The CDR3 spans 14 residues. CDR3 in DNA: TGTGCCAGTAGAACAGGGCCAACTAATGAAAAACTGTTTTTT. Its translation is CASRTGPTNEKLFF.

The CDR3 DNA sequence: TGTGCCAGCAGCCGAACAGGGGTGGACACTGAAGCTTTCTTT. It specifies CASSRTGVDTEAFF. The chain recombines TRBV5-4 with TRBJ1-1; 7 positions match TRBD1. Unmatched junction bases numbered 6, after V lost 4 bases and J lost 3 bases. The CDR3 has 14 residues. The germline CDR1 and CDR2 sequences are SGHNT and YYREEE (reference sequence). The whole variable domain, remainder taken from reference TRBV5-4 and TRBJ1-1, is ETGVTQSPTHLIKTRGQQVTLRCSSQSGHNTVSWYQQALGQGPQFIFQYYREEENGRGNFPPRFSGLQFPNYSSELNVNALELDDSALYLCASSRTGVDTEAFFGQGTRLTVV.

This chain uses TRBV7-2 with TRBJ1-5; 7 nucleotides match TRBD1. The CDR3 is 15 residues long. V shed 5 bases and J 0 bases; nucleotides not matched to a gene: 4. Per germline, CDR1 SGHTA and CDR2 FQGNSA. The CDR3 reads CASSLGQASNQPQHF. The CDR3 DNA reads TGTGCCAGCAGCCTCGGACAGGCTAGCAATCAGCCCCAGCATTTT.

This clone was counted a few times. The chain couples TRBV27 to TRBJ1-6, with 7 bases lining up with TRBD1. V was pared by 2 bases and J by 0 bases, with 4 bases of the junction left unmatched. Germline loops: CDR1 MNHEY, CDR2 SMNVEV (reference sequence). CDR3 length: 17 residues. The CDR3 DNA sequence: TGTGCCAGCAGTTTAGGGACAGCCTACTCCTATAATTCACCCCTCCACTTT. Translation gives CASSLGTAYSYNSPLHF.

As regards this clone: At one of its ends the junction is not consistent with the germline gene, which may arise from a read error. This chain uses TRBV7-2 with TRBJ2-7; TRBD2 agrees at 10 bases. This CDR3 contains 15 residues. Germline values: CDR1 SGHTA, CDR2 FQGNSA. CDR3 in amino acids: CASSLAGLASNEQYF. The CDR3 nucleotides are TGTGCCAGCAGCCTAGCGGGACTAGCGTCAAACGAGCAGTACTTC.

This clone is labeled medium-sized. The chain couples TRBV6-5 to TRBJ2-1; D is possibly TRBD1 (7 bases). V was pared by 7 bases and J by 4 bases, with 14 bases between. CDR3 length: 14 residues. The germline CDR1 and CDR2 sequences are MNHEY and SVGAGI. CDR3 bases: TGTGCCAGCAAGGCAGGGGGGTTATACAATGAGCAGTTCTTC. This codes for CASKAGGLYNEQFF.

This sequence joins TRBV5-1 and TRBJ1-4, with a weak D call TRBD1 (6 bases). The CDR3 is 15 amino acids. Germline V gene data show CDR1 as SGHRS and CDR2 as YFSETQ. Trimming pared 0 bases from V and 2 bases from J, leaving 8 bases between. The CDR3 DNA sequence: TGCGCCAGCAGCTTGGGGGGGCGGACTAATGAAAAACTGTTTTTT. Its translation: CASSLGGRTNEKLFF.

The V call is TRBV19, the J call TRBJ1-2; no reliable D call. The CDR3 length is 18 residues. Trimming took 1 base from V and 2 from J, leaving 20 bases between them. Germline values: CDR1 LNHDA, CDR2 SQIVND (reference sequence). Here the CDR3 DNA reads TGTGCCAGTAGTATAGCTCCCCGGAGGAGGGCAAAGAACTATGGCTACACCTTC. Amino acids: CASSIAPRRRAKNYGYTF.

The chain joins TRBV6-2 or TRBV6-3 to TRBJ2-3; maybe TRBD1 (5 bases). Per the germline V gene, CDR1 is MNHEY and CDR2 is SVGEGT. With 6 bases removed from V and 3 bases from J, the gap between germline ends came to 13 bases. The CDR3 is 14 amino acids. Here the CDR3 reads CASRYQGRTDTQYF. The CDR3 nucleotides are TGTGCCAGCAGGTACCAGGGAAGGACAGATACGCAGTATTTT.

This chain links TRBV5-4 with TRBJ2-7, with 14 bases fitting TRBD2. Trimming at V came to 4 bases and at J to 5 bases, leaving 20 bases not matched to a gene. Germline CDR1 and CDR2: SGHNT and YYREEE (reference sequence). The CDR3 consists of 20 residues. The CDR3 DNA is TGTGCCAGCAGCAGGGGGACAGGGGGCGGGACTAGCGGGAGTACCGACGAGCAGTACTTC. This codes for CASSRGTGGGTSGSTDEQYF.

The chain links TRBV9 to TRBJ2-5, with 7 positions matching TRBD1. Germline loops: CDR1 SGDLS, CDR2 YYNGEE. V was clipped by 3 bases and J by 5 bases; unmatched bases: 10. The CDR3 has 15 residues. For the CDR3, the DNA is TGTGCCAGCAGCGCTGCACAGGGGATGCGGGAGACCCAGTACTTC. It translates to CASSAAQGMRETQYF.

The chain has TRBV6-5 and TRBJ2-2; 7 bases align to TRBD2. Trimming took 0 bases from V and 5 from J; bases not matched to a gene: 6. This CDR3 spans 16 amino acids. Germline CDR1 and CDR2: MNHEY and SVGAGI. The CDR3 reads CASSYSGTTSTGELFF. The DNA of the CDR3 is TGTGCCAGCAGTTACTCTGGGACTACCAGTACCGGGGAGCTGTTTTTT.

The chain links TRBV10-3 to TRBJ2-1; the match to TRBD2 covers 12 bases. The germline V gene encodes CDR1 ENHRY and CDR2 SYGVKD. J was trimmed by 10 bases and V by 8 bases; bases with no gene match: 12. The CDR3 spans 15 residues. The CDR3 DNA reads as TGTGCCATCGGGGACCTAGCGGGAGGGCCCCGGGAGCAGTTCTTC. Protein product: CAIGDLAGGPREQFF.

The CDR3, as DNA: TGTGCCAGCTCACAACGGGACAGGGATCAGCCCCAGCATTTT. It codes for CASSQRDRDQPQHF. The chain combines TRBV18 with TRBJ1-5, with TRBD1 matching 9 bases. CDR1 and CDR2 from the germline V gene are KGHSH and LQKENI. J lost 5 bases, V lost 4 bases, and 3 bases had no gene match. This CDR3 is built from 14 residues.

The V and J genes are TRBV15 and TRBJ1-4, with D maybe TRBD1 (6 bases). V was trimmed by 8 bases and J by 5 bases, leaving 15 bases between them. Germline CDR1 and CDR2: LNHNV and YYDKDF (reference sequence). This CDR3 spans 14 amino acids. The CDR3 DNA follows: TGTGCCACCTCGCTAGGGGGACCGAATGAAAAACTGTTTTTT. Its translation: CATSLGGPNEKLFF.

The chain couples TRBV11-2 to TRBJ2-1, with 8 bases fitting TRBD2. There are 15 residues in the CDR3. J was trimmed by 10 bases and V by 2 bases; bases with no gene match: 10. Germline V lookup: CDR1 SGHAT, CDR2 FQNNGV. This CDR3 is CASSLFRGGREEQFF. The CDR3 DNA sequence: TGTGCCAGCAGCTTATTTCGGGGGGGCAGGGAAGAGCAGTTCTTC. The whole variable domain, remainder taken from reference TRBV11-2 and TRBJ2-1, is EAGVAQSPRYKIIEKRQSVAFWCNPISGHATLYWYQQILGQGPKLLIQFQNNGVVDDSQLPKDRFSAERLKGVDSTLKIQPAKLEDSAVYLCASSLFRGGREEQFFGPGTRLTVL.

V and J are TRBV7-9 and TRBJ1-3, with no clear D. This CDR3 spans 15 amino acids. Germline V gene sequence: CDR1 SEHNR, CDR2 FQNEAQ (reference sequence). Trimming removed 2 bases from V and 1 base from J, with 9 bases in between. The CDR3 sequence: CASSLRLASGNTIYF. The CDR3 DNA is TGTGCCAGCAGCTTACGGTTAGCTTCTGGAAACACCATATATTTT.